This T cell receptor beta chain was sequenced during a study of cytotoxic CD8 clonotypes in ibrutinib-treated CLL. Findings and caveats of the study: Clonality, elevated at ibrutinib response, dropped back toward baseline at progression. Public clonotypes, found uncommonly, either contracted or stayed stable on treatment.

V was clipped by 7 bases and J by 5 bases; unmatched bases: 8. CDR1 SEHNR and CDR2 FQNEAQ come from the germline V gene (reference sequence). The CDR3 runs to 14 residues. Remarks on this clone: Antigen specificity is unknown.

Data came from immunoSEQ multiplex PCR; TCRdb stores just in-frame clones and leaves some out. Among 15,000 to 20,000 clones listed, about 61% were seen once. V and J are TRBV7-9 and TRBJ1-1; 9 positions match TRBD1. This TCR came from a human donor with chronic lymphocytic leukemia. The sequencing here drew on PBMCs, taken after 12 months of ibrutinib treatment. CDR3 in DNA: TGTGCCAGCAACCCACAGGGGGCGTATACTGAAGCTTTCTTT. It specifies CASNPQGAYTEAFF.